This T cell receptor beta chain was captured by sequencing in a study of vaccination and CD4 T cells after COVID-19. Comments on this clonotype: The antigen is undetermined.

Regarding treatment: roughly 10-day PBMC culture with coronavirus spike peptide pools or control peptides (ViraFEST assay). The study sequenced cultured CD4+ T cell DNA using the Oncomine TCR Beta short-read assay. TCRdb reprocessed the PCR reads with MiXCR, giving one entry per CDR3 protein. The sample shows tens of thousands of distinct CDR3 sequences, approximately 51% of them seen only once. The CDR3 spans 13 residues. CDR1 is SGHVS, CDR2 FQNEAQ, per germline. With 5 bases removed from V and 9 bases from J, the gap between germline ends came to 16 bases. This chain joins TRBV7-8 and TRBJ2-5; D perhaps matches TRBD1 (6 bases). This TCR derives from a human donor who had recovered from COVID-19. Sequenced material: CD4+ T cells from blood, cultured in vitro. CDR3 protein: CASSPRQVGAQYF. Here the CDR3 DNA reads TGTGCCAGCAGCCCACGACAGGTCGGGGCCCAGTACTTC.